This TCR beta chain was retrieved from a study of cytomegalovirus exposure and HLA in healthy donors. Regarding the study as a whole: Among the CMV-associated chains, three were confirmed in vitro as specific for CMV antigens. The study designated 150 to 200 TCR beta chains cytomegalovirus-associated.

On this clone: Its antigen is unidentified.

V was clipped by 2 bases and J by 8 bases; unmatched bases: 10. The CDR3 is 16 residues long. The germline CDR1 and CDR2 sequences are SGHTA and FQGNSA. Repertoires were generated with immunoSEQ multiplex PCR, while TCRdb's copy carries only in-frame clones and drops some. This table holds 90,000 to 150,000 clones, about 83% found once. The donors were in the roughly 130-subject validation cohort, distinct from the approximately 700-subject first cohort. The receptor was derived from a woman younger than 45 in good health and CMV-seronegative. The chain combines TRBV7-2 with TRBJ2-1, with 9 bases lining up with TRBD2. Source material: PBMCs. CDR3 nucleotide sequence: TGTGCCAGCAGCTTACGGGGTAGCGGGGGTATTGATGAGCAGTTCTTC. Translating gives CASSLRGSGGIDEQFF.